Shown below are 9 T cell receptor beta chains from a single sample sequenced in a study of PD-1 blockade in classical Hodgkin lymphoma. Noted time point: cycle 4 day 1 (C4D1), after 6 weeks of nivolumab. Relapse was seen in all patients after autologous stem cell transplantation, and brentuximab vedotin exposure was variable. Thawed PBMCs yielded CD4+ T cells through magnetic negative selection. TCRdb's copy holds only in-frame clones and misses some; the assay was immunoSEQ multiplex PCR. The sample contains approximately 9,000 clones, roughly four fifths of which appear only once. Material: CD4+ T cells from blood, obtained before the fourth cycle of nivolumab. The receptors were gathered from a human donor with classical Hodgkin lymphoma.

This clone has just a few counts. This rearrangement joins TRBV2 to TRBJ1-2; D remains unclear. The CDR3 sequence is 14 residues long. Germline V CDR1 and CDR2: SNHLY, FYNNEI. Trimming shortened V by 6 bases and J by 8 bases, and 19 bases separated the two germline ends. The DNA for the CDR3 is TGTGCCAGCAGCCCAACGAGAGGCGAGATAGGCTACACCTTC. Translated: CASSPTRGEIGYTF.

V gene TRBV11-2 combines with J gene TRBJ2-7, with TRBD1 identical over 8 bases. V gave up 1 base and J gave up 5 bases; unmatched junction bases: 4. Germline values: CDR1 SGHAT, CDR2 FQNNGV. The CDR3 totals 14 residues. This CDR3 is CASSLGTTGDEQYF. CDR3 DNA: TGTGCCAGCAGCTTAGGAACGACAGGGGACGAGCAGTACTTC. Complete variable domain (other parts from reference TRBV11-2 and TRBJ2-7): EAGVAQSPRYKIIEKRQSVAFWCNPISGHATLYWYQQILGQGPKLLIQFQNNGVVDDSQLPKDRFSAERLKGVDSTLKIQPAKLEDSAVYLCASSLGTTGDEQYFGPGTRLTVT.

The chain employs TRBV5-1 and TRBJ1-1; D gene uncertain. CDR3 length: 15 amino acids. The ends were cut back, 4 bases at V and 4 bases at J, with 17 bases in the middle. Germline lookup yields CDR1 SGHRS and CDR2 YFSETQ. The CDR3 nucleotides read TGCGCCAGCAGCCCGTCCGGAGAGTCTTCCACTGAAGCTTTCTTT. Translation gives CASSPSGESSTEAFF. Full variable domain (missing parts from reference TRBV5-1 and TRBJ1-1): KAGVTQTPRYLIKTRGQQVTLSCSPISGHRSVSWYQQTPGQGLQFLFEYFSETQRNKGNFPGRFSGRQFSNSRSEMNVSTLELGDSALYLCASSPSGESSTEAFFGQGTRLTVV.

The chain carries TRBV5-4 and TRBJ2-5; 10 positions match TRBD2. The germline CDR1 and CDR2 sequences are SGHNT and YYREEE (reference sequence). V was pared by 0 bases and J by 5 bases, with 7 bases of the junction left unmatched. The CDR3 contains 16 residues. The DNA of the CDR3 is TGTGCCAGCAGCTTGGAAGCGGGGGGGCCTCGGGAGACCCAGTACTTC. It translates to CASSLEAGGPRETQYF.

The chain recombines TRBV6-5 with TRBJ1-4; possible D gene TRBD1, 5 bases. In germline, CDR1 is MNHEY, CDR2 SVGAGI. This CDR3 has 14 amino acids. With 0 bases removed from V and 7 bases from J, the gap between germline ends came to 9 bases. CDR3 protein: CASSYSRRGEKLFF. The DNA of the CDR3 is TGTGCCAGCAGTTACTCTAGGAGGGGTGAAAAACTGTTTTTT.

V and J are TRBV7-2 and TRBJ2-5; the D gene is possibly TRBD2 (6 bases). Germline loops: CDR1 SGHTA, CDR2 FQGNSA. V lost 5 bases, J lost 5 bases, and 15 bases lay in between. The CDR3 loop spans 14 amino acids. The chain's CDR3 is CASSQQRAVETQYF. The CDR3 DNA follows: TGTGCCAGCAGCCAACAGCGGGCGGTGGAGACCCAGTACTTC.

V is TRBV28 and J is TRBJ1-2, with no clear D. The CDR3 sequence is 17 residues long. V gave up 3 bases and J gave up 4 bases, with 21 bases separating them. From germline, CDR1 is MDHEN and CDR2 SYDVKM. CDR3 residues: CASSFAPSGPSSYGYTF. CDR3 DNA sequence: TGTGCCAGCAGTTTTGCCCCCTCGGGCCCCTCTAGCTATGGCTACACCTTC.

This sequence joins TRBV5-1 and TRBJ2-1; D is possibly TRBD2 (6 bases). The CDR3 runs 16 residues. Trimming removed 0 bases at V and 0 bases at J, with 10 bases between. Per the germline V gene, CDR1 is SGHRS and CDR2 is YFSETQ. The CDR3 is CASSLGRGSSYNEQFF. The CDR3 coding sequence is TGCGCCAGCAGCTTGGGGCGGGGCAGCTCCTACAATGAGCAGTTCTTC.

The chain carries TRBV4-1 and TRBJ1-5; D unclear. The V gene's germline CDR1 is MGHRA and CDR2 YSYEKL. The CDR3 sequence is 14 residues long. V lost 0 bases and J lost 2, with 5 bases in between. The chain's CDR3 is CASSQDVGNQPQHF. The CDR3 DNA is TGCGCCAGCAGCCAAGATGTGGGCAATCAGCCCCAGCATTTT.